The 13 T cell receptor beta chains presented below share a single source sample, sequenced in a study of tumor-infiltrating lymphocytes in primary liver carcinoma. Each 20-30 mg portion of unsorted bulk tissue served as the source for co-extraction of RNA and DNA. The authors made TCR beta cDNA from approximately 490 ng total RNA with a constant-region primer. Researchers made the TCR beta libraries by running three nested multiplex PCR rounds with slightly modified ARM-PCR. It was with TRBV1-TRBV30 forward primers and a C-beta reverse primer that the first two PCR rounds were run, at about 9 cycles each. TCRdb re-derived calls from the multiplex PCR reads in MiXCR, one entry per CDR3 protein. The table has about 25,000 distinct CDR3 sequences, roughly three quarters seen once; the top ten hold under 35%. Input material: liver tumor tissue from sampling region 5. As to subset: tumor region T5, tumor centre. The receptors were gathered from a woman aged 25 to 39 with primary liver carcinoma and hepatitis B virus infection.

With regard to this clonotype: Here the CDR3 omits its conserved ending phenylalanine or tryptophan, so a read error is the likely source. The chain joins TRBV29-1 to TRBJ1-5, with D unresolved. CDR1 is SQVTM and CDR2 is ANQGSEA in the germline V gene. The CDR3 is 13 amino acids. The CDR3 bases are TGCAGTGTTGCAACTGACCTCCATCAGCCCCAGCATTCT. Protein product: CSVATDLHQPQHS.

This sequence joins TRBV28 and TRBJ2-7; weak D call: TRBD2 (5 bases). V was trimmed by 5 bases and J by 1 base, leaving 12 bases between them. The CDR3 is 14 amino acids. Germline-derived CDR1 and CDR2 are MDHEN and SYDVKM. The CDR3 sequence is CASSHRGVSYEQYF. The CDR3 region has the DNA TGTGCCAGCAGTCACCGGGGAGTATCCTACGAGCAGTACTTC.

Worth noting for this clonotype: One junction end disagrees with the germline gene, perhaps due to a read error. The J gene is TRBJ2-5, the V gene TRBV12-3 or TRBV12-4; 9 bases are a match to TRBD1. This CDR3 has 15 residues. CDR3 DNA sequence: TGTGCAAGCAGGCCCGGGACAGGGCTGAAGGAGACCCAGTACTTC. Protein sequence: CASRPGTGLKETQYF.

This chain uses TRBV11-2 with TRBJ2-1; weak D call: TRBD1 (6 bases). The CDR3 extends over 15 amino acids. V lost 7 bases and J 12 bases, leaving 25 bases between the germline ends. The germline CDR1 and CDR2 sequences are SGHAT and FQNNGV. This chain's CDR3 is CASTFDLGGSVGQFF. The CDR3 nucleotides read TGTGCCAGCACCTTCGACCTAGGGGGATCGGTTGGGCAGTTCTTC.

A word on this clonotype: The junction differs from germline at one of its ends, possibly a read error. The chain employs TRBV20-1 and TRBJ2-1; 13 nucleotides line up with TRBD2. Germline lookup yields CDR1 DFQATT and CDR2 SNEGSKA (reference sequence). This CDR3 comprises 17 residues. CDR3: CSARDSRRTSGSYERFF. As DNA, the CDR3 is TGCAGTGCTAGAGACTCCAGGAGGACTAGCGGGAGCTATGAGCGGTTCTTC.

This chain links TRBV20-1 with TRBJ2-7; D possibly corresponds to TRBD2 (6 bases). Germline CDR1 DFQATT, CDR2 SNEGSKA (reference sequence). There are 18 residues in the CDR3. V lost 0 bases and J lost 4, with 25 bases in between. CDR3 sequence (DNA): TGCAGTGCTAGAGATGTGGGCCCATCGCGACTAGTTTCATACGAGCAGTACTTC. Residues: CSARDVGPSRLVSYEQYF.

In the case of this clonotype: Given a much more abundant clone one base away, this may be a read error. This chain links TRBV11-2 with TRBJ2-1; 8 positions agree with TRBD2. The CDR3 contains 16 residues. Per the germline V gene, CDR1 is SGHAT and CDR2 is FQNNGV. The CDR3, as DNA: TGTGCCAGCAGCTTGGATATCGGACTAGCCATGGGTGAGCTGTTCTTC. Encoded protein: CASSLDIGLAMGELFF.

CDR3 region: CASNLRAGEQYF. The CDR3 DNA sequence: TGTGCCAGCAATCTCAGGGCCGGCGAGCAGTACTTC. J is TRBJ2-7 and V is TRBV12-3 or TRBV12-4; D perhaps matches TRBD1 (5 bases). CDR3 length: 12 amino acids. With 7 bases removed from V and 6 bases from J, the gap between germline ends came to 13 bases.

Note on this clonotype: This may come from a read error, since a much larger clone is one base off. This chain links TRBV11-2 with TRBJ2-1; D call uncertain. Germline V gives CDR1 SGHAT, CDR2 FQNNGV. The CDR3 consists of 13 residues. The CDR3 bases are TGTTCCAGCAGCTTAAATAATGCCTATGAGCAGTTCTTC. Its protein is CSSSLNNAYEQFF.

CDR3 sequence (DNA): TGTGCCAGCAGCTTAGTTTGGGGCGGGAGTCGGTACAATGAGCAGTTCTTC. It translates to CASSLVWGGSRYNEQFF. This sequence joins TRBV11-2 and TRBJ2-1; 7 nucleotides line up with TRBD2. The germline V gene has CDR1 SGHAT and CDR2 FQNNGV. V lost 1 base, J lost 4 bases, and 10 bases stayed unmatched. The CDR3 is made up of 17 amino acids.

The CDR3 nucleotides are TGTGCCAGCAGCTCCACTGGGTTGGTGAACAATGAGCAGTTCTTC. It yields the protein CASSSTGLVNNEQFF. The J gene is TRBJ2-1, the V gene TRBV5-4, with no clear D. CDR3 length: 15 residues. V was pared by 3 bases and J by 5 bases, with 15 bases between. Per the germline V gene, CDR1 is SGHNT and CDR2 is YYREEE (reference sequence).

As concerns this clonotype: Germline is not matched at one junction end, which may reflect a read error. The V call is TRBV13, the J call TRBJ2-1, with D maybe TRBD2 (6 bases). The CDR3 spans 13 residues. Per the germline V gene, CDR1 is PRHDT and CDR2 is FYEKMQ (reference sequence). Written as DNA, the CDR3 is TGTGCCAGCAGGGAGGGAAACGGCAATAAGCAGTTCTTC. Protein product: CASREGNGNKQFF.

A word on this clonotype: One junction end disagrees with the germline gene, perhaps due to a read error. This sequence joins TRBV29-1 and TRBJ1-1, with a weak D call TRBD1 (6 bases). CDR1 SQVTM and CDR2 ANQGSEA come from the germline V gene. This CDR3 region has 13 residues. CDR3 protein: CSVDGQGTTEASF. The CDR3 nucleotides are TGCAGCGTTGACGGTCAGGGGACCACTGAAGCTTCCTTT.